The 12 T cell receptor beta chains presented below share a single source sample, sequenced in a study of blood T cell repertoires in COVID-19. TCRdb's table, derived via immunoSEQ multiplex PCR, lists solely in-frame clones and lacks some. The table includes 280,000 or so clones, around 91% detected once. Sequenced input: peripheral blood. Every receptor here comes from a woman in her sixties or seventies with acute or convalescent COVID-19.

The chain is built from TRBV5-1 and TRBJ1-5; tentatively, D is TRBD1 (5 bases). CDR1 and CDR2 (germline): SGHRS, YFSETQ. Trimming left V 4 bases short and J 9 bases short, with 17 bases between. The CDR3 sequence is 14 residues long. CDR3 loop: CASSPTGSQGPQHF. DNA of the CDR3: TGCGCCAGCAGCCCCACAGGATCTCAAGGGCCCCAGCATTTT.

J is TRBJ1-2 and V is TRBV7-9; perhaps TRBD1 as D (6 bases). The germline V gene has CDR1 SEHNR and CDR2 FQNEAQ (reference sequence). The CDR3 runs 14 residues. Between the trimmed V and J ends, which lost 6 bases and 12 bases, there was a span of 23 bases. As DNA, the CDR3 is TGTGCCAGCAGACTAGGGGGATTAATCTCTAAGGACACCTTC. Protein sequence: CASRLGGLISKDTF.

This chain uses TRBV5-6 with TRBJ2-7; a possible D gene is TRBD2 (5 bases). The ends were cut back, 0 bases at V and 3 bases at J, with 13 bases in the middle. CDR3 size: 15 residues. Looked up from germline, CDR1 is SGHDT and CDR2 is YYEEEE. Here the CDR3 reads CASSLGDTSVYEQYF. The CDR3 nucleotides read TGTGCCAGCAGCTTGGGAGACACTAGTGTCTACGAGCAGTACTTC.

A note on this clone: An end of the junction differs from the germline gene, which may be a read error. The chain joins TRBV2 to TRBJ1-5; 8 positions agree with TRBD1. CDR3 length: 14 amino acids. Germline V gene data show CDR1 as SNHLY and CDR2 as FYNNEI. This chain's CDR3 is CASSEGQGRQPQHF. CDR3 DNA sequence: TGTGCCAGCAGCGAAGGACAGGGTAGGCAGCCCCAGCATTTT.

As regards this clone: Other DNA sequences in this specimen translate into the identical CDR3. The genes are TRBV5-1 and TRBJ2-7; D is possibly TRBD2 (6 bases). The CDR3 has 14 residues. Germline CDR1 is SGHRS and CDR2 is YFSETQ. Trimming stripped 0 bases from V and 3 bases from J, with 10 bases between. CDR3 amino acids: CASSLDGGSYEQYF. As DNA, the CDR3 is TGCGCCAGCAGCTTGGATGGAGGGAGCTACGAGCAGTACTTC.

The V call is TRBV18, the J call TRBJ1-4; D not certain. Germline loops: CDR1 KGHSH, CDR2 LQKENI. The CDR3 contains 15 residues. V lost 5 bases, J lost 0 bases, and 10 bases lay in between. The DNA for the CDR3 is TGTGCCAGCTCATCATTAGTTGCAACTAATGAAAAACTGTTTTTT. Encoded protein: CASSSLVATNEKLFF.

This rearrangement joins TRBV6-2 or TRBV6-3 to TRBJ2-1, with 9 bases identical to TRBD2. V lost 1 base and J lost 6; bases outside the gene matches: 10. The CDR3 runs 17 residues. Germline CDR1 is MNHEY and CDR2 is SVGEGT. The CDR3 DNA is TGTGCCAGCAGTTACTTTGGCTCTTTAGCGGGAGCCAATGAGCAGTTCTTC. This codes for CASSYFGSLAGANEQFF.

This clone has just a few counts. V gene TRBV18 combines with J gene TRBJ2-1; D gene ambiguous. This CDR3 has 13 amino acids. Deletions cut 3 bases from V and 6 bases from J, with 9 bases between. Germline CDR1 KGHSH, CDR2 LQKENI. The CDR3 is CASSPSGSNEQFF. In DNA form, the CDR3 reads TGTGCCAGCTCACCCTCAGGCAGCAATGAGCAGTTCTTC.

V and J are TRBV19 and TRBJ2-7, with 9 bases fitting TRBD2. The CDR3 loop spans 12 amino acids. With V trimmed by 5 bases and J by 12 bases, 8 bases remained unmatched. The germline V gene has CDR1 LNHDA and CDR2 SQIVND (reference sequence). The CDR3 sequence: CASSQGTSYRYF. CDR3 nucleotides: TGTGCCAGTAGTCAAGGGACTAGCTATCGGTACTTC.

This sequence joins TRBV3-1 (or the pseudogene TRBV3-2) and TRBJ1-1, with D possibly matching TRBD1 (6 bases). Germline V gene data show CDR1 as LGHDT and CDR2 as YNNKEL (reference sequence). Trimming shortened V by 4 bases and J by 5 bases, and 17 bases separated the two germline ends. The CDR3 loop spans 15 amino acids. The DNA for the CDR3 is TGTGCCAGCAGCCCCTCTGAAAGCAGGGGAACTGAAGCTTTCTTT. It is translated as CASSPSESRGTEAFF.

This rearrangement joins TRBV28 to TRBJ2-7, with 7 bases aligning to TRBD2. J was trimmed by 1 base and V by 6 bases; bases with no gene match: 12. The CDR3 consists of 16 residues. The germline CDR1 and CDR2 sequences are MDHEN and SYDVKM. In DNA, the CDR3 is TGTGCCAGCAGGGGAACGGGACTAAAGGAATCCTACGAGCAGTACTTC. Its protein product is CASRGTGLKESYEQYF.

As DNA, the CDR3 is TGTGCCAGCAGCTTAGGGGCCCGGGGACTGGACTACGAGCAGTACTTC. Its translation is CASSLGARGLDYEQYF. The V gene is TRBV11-1, the J gene TRBJ2-7, with D possibly TRBD2 on 6 matching bases. V dropped 1 base and J dropped 3 bases, with 16 bases sitting between them. From germline, CDR1 is SGHAT and CDR2 FQDESV (reference sequence). The CDR3 extends over 16 amino acids.